A selection of T cell receptor beta chains follows, all from one sample in a study of T cell repertoires in cytomegalovirus infection. TCRdb redid the calling of the reads with MiXCR, one entry per CDR3 protein. The sample has roughly 46,000 distinct CDR3 sequences; around 20% are singletons. Antigens for these TCRs are unknown. Specimen: PBMCs, sequenced either directly or after in vitro stimulation (not recorded which). These TCRs come from a human donor in good health (CMV status not recorded). Some clones in this sample may be carry-over from other donors' samples. The conserved cysteine and the conserved F or W are not part of the CDR3 here.

v_call: TRBV7-6; cdr3_aa: ASTGLDEQY
v_call: TRBV7-2; cdr3_aa: ASSPRVHTDTQY
v_call: TRBV20-1; cdr3_aa: SARDPRLAGVGDEQF
v_call: TRBV2; cdr3_aa: ASSVGWFEQY
v_call: TRBV10-2; cdr3_aa: ASSGQGVEPQH
v_call: TRBV20-1; cdr3_aa: SATSRQDAYEQY
v_call: TRBV6-2/TRBV6-3; cdr3_aa: ASSPLTGVRPQH
v_call: TRBV7-2; cdr3_aa: ASRPRLAGFYNEQF
v_call: TRBV7-2; cdr3_aa: ASSFRAGDNEQF
v_call: TRBV7-9; cdr3_aa: ASSLTAADTQY
v_call: TRBV24-1; cdr3_aa: ATSDRRGLTGELF
v_call: TRBV4-2; cdr3_aa: ASSADSSNQPQH
v_call: TRBV7-2; cdr3_aa: ASSLSEAGGGTDTQY
v_call: TRBV6-1; cdr3_aa: ASSSDRARSGANVLT
v_call: TRBV7-4; cdr3_aa: ASRTFGGPLTDTQY
v_call: TRBV7-9; cdr3_aa: ASSFLSGRGNEQF
v_call: TRBV4-3; cdr3_aa: ASSQERLAGAYNEQF
v_call: TRBV5-1; cdr3_aa: ASSLTSGVSYEQY
v_call: TRBV24-1; cdr3_aa: ATSSGTDKETQY
v_call: TRBV7-2; cdr3_aa: ASSLDPFGYT
v_call: TRBV20-1; cdr3_aa: SAKGPTEGGVIYGYT
v_call: TRBV6-5; cdr3_aa: ASSPDPYVPLQY
v_call: TRBV11-2; cdr3_aa: ASSFMLSYNEQF
v_call: TRBV11-2; cdr3_aa: ASSLDRGELGNEQF
v_call: TRBV4-1; cdr3_aa: ASSPAEGIQQGPETQY
v_call: TRBV27; cdr3_aa: ASSLSRDTEAF
v_call: TRBV19; cdr3_aa: ASSMAGAHEQF
v_call: TRBV5-1; cdr3_aa: ASSLNGGQGKYNEQF
v_call: TRBV24-1; cdr3_aa: ATSDSRLSSDTQY
v_call: TRBV5-4; cdr3_aa: ASSLEAWDEQF
v_call: TRBV11-1; cdr3_aa: ASSLWLGQLAKNIQY
v_call: TRBV6-5; cdr3_aa: ASSQGLGEQF
v_call: TRBV27; cdr3_aa: ASSLLGQGTQY
v_call: TRBV23-1; cdr3_aa: ASSQSPKQGSSYEQY
v_call: TRBV7-2; cdr3_aa: ASSWDRGSNEKLF
v_call: TRBV6-1; cdr3_aa: ASSSQGLAGGGDTQY
v_call: TRBV15; cdr3_aa: ATSRGGSGKPQH
v_call: TRBV3-1; cdr3_aa: ASSPTGKQY
v_call: TRBV5-5; cdr3_aa: ASSGAGGWGSSTDTQY
v_call: TRBV7-8; cdr3_aa: ASSLFGAGTSYEQY
v_call: TRBV29-1; cdr3_aa: SVPTEAGTAF
v_call: TRBV5-8; cdr3_aa: ASSLPGRYTGELF
v_call: TRBV7-9; cdr3_aa: ASSSVSYEQY
v_call: TRBV11-2; cdr3_aa: ASNKVQGAHTEAF
v_call: TRBV6-5; cdr3_aa: ASGGDNLHEQF
v_call: TRBV7-6; cdr3_aa: ASSPGTASSYEQY